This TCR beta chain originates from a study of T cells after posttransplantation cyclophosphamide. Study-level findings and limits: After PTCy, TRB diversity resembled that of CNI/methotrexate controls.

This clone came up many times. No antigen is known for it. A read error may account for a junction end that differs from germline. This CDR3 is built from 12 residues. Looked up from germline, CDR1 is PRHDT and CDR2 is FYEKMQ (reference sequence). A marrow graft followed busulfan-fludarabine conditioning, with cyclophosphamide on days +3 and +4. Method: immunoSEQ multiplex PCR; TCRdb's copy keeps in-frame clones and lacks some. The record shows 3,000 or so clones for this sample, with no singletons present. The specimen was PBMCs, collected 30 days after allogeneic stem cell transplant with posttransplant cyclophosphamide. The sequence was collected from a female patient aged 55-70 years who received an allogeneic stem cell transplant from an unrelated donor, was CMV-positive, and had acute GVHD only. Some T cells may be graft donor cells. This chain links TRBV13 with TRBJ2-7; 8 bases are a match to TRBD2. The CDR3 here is CASSLGNGGAMF. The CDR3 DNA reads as TGTGCCAGCAGCTTAGGAAACGGGGGGGCGATGTTC.